This TCR beta chain was found in a study of cytomegalovirus exposure and HLA in healthy donors. Study observations and caveats: A few chains tied to CMV proved CMV antigen-specific in vitro.

Trimming removed 0 bases from V and 10 bases from J, with 13 bases in between. The CDR3 length is 14 residues. From germline, CDR1 is LNHNV and CDR2 YYDKDF (reference sequence). The donors were in the approximately 120-subject validation cohort; that cohort was separate from the approximately 730-subject first cohort. A word on this clone: Its antigen is unknown.

Only in-frame clones appear in the TCRdb table, and some are missing; sequencing was by immunoSEQ multiplex PCR. The sample carries 200,000 or so clones, less than 90% recorded once. The rearrangement joins TRBV15 to TRBJ2-1; no definite D call. This sequence originates from a woman aged 18 to 35 in good health and CMV-seronegative. Material: PBMCs. CDR3 in amino acids: CATSRDRARNEQFF. The CDR3 nucleotides are TGTGCCACCAGCAGAGATAGGGCAAGGAACGAGCAGTTCTTC.